This TCR beta chain appears in the sequencing data of a study of blood T cells in healthy people across ages. General study findings and limits: When one million T cells were used, diversity estimates were thought to be underestimates.

V lost 2 bases to trimming and J lost 5 bases, with 3 bases between them. The CDR3 extends over 11 amino acids. Germline-derived CDR1 and CDR2 are MNHEY and SVGEGT. Ten or more counts support this clonotype. Its antigen is currently unknown. A second PCR, run for roughly 7 to 12 cycles, used a sample-barcoded 5' primer plus a J-beta primer mix. Each cDNA molecule received a tag from a template-switch adaptor that had 12 random nucleotides. TCRdb fed the 5' RACE reads into MiXCR, producing one record per CDR3 protein. The data contain hundreds of thousands of distinct CDR3 sequences, more than 50% of them singletons.

The sequence was obtained from a man aged 40-49 years in good health. This chain links TRBV6-2 or TRBV6-3 with TRBJ2-5, with D uncertain. Material for sequencing was blood. The chain's CDR3 is CASSYGETQYF. The CDR3 nucleotides read TGTGCCAGCAGTTACGGGGAGACCCAGTACTTC.